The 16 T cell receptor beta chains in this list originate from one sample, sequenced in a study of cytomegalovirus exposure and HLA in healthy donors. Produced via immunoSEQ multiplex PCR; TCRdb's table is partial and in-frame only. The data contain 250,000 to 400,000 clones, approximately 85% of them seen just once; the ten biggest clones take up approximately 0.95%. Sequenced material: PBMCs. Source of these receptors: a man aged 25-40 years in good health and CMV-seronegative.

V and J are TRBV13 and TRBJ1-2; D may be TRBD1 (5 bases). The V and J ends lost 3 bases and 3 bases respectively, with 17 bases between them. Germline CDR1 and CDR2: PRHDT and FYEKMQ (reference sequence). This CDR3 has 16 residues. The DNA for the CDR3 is TGTGCCAGCAGCTTTGTAGGACAACCCGGAGACTATGGCTACACCTTC. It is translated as CASSFVGQPGDYGYTF.

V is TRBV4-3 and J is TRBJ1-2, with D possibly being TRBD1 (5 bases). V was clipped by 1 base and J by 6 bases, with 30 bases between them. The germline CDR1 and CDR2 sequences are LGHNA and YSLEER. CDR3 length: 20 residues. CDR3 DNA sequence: TGCGCCAGCAGCCAAGTCATTTTGCAGGGAGAGGGGCTAGCGCTGGATGGCTACACCTTC. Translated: CASSQVILQGEGLALDGYTF.

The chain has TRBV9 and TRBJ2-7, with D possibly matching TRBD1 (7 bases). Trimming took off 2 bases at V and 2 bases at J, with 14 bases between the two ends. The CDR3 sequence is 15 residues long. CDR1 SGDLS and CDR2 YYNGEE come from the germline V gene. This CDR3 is CASSVGGGETYEQYF. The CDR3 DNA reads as TGTGCCAGCAGCGTTGGAGGGGGCGAGACCTACGAGCAGTACTTC.

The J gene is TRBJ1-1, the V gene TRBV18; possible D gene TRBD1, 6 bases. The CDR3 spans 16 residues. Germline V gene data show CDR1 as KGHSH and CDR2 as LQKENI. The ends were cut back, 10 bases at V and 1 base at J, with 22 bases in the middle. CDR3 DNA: TGTGCCACTAAGAGGGTCCCGGGACAAACGAACACTGAAGCTTTCTTT. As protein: CATKRVPGQTNTEAFF.

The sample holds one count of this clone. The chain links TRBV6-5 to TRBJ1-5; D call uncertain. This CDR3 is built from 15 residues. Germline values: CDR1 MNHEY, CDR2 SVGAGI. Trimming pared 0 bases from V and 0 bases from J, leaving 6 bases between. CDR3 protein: CASSYSSVSNQPQHF. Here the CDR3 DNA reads TGTGCCAGCAGTTACTCTTCCGTTAGCAATCAGCCCCAGCATTTT.

This chain's CDR3 is CASSPRASGGAITQYF. DNA for the CDR3: TGTGCCAGCAGCCCTAGGGCTAGCGGGGGGGCAATTACGCAGTATTTT. V is TRBV9 and J is TRBJ2-3; 12 bases fit TRBD2. The V gene end was trimmed by 4 bases and the J gene end by 8 bases; junction bases not matched to a gene: 11. CDR1 SGDLS and CDR2 YYNGEE come from the germline V gene. The CDR3 runs to 16 residues.

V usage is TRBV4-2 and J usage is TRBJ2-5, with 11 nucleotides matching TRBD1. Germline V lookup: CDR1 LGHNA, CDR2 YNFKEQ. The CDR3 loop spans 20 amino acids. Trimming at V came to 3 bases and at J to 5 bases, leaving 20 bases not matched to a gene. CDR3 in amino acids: CASSQSIGQGALEKLETQYF. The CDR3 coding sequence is TGTGCCAGCAGCCAGTCGATCGGACAGGGGGCGCTGGAAAAACTGGAGACCCAGTACTTC.

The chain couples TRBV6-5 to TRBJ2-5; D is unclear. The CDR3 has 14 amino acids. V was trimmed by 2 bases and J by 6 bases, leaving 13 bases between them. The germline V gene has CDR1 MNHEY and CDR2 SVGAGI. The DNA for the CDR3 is TGTGCCAGCAGTTACCTTCCTTCCCTTAAGACCCAGTACTTC. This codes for CASSYLPSLKTQYF.

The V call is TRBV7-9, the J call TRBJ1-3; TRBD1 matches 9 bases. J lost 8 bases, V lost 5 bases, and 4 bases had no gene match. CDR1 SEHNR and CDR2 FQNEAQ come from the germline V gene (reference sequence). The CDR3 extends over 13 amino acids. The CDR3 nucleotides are TGTGCCAGCAGCACAGGGGGCAGGGACACCATATATTTT. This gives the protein CASSTGGRDTIYF.

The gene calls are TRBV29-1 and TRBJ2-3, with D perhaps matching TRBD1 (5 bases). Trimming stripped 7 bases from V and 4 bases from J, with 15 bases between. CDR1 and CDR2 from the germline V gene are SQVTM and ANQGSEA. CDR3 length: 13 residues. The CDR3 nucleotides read TGCAGCGCTGGAAGGGGCAGAGCAGATACGCAGTATTTT. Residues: CSAGRGRADTQYF.

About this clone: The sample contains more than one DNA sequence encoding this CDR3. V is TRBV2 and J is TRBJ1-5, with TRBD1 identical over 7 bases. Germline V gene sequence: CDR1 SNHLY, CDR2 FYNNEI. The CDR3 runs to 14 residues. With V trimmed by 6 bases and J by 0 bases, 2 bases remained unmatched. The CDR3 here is CASRGQNSNQPQHF. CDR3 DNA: TGTGCCAGCAGGGGACAGAATAGCAATCAGCCCCAGCATTTT. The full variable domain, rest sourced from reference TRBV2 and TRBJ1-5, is EPEVTQTPSHQVTQMGQEVILRCVPISNHLYFYWYRQILGQKVEFLVSFYNNEISEKSEIFDDQFSVERPDGSNFTLKIRSTKLEDSAMYFCASRGQNSNQPQHFGDGTRLSIL.

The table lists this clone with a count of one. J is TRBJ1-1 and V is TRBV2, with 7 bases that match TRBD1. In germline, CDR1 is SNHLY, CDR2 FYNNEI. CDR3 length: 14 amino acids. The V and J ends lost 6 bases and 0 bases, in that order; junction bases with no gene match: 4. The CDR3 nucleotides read TGTGCCAGCAGAGAGGGGGCGGTGAACACTGAAGCTTTCTTT. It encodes CASREGAVNTEAFF.

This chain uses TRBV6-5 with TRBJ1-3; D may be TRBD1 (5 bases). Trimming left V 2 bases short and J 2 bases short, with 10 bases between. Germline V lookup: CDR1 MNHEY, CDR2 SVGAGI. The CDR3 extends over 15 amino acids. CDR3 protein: CASSYKGLAGNTIYF. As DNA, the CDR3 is TGTGCCAGCAGTTACAAGGGGCTGGCTGGAAACACCATATATTTT.

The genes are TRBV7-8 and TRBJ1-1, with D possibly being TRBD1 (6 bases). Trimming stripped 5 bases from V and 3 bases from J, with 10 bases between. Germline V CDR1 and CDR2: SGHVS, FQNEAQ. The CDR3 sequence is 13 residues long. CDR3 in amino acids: CASSRGADTEAFF. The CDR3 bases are TGTGCCAGCAGCCGGGGGGCTGACACTGAAGCTTTCTTT.

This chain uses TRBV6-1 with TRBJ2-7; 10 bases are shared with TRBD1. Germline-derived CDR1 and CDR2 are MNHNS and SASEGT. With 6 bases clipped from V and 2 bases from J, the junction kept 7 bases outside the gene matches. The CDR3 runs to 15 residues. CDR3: CASRIPGTGAYEQYF. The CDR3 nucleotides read TGTGCCAGCAGAATACCCGGGACAGGGGCCTACGAGCAGTACTTC.

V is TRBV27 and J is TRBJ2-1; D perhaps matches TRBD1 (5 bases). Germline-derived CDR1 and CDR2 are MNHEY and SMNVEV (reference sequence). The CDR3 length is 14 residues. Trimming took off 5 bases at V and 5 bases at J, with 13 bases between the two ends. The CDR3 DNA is TGTGCCAGCAGTATGGCAGGGCCAAACAATGAGCAGTTCTTC. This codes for CASSMAGPNNEQFF.